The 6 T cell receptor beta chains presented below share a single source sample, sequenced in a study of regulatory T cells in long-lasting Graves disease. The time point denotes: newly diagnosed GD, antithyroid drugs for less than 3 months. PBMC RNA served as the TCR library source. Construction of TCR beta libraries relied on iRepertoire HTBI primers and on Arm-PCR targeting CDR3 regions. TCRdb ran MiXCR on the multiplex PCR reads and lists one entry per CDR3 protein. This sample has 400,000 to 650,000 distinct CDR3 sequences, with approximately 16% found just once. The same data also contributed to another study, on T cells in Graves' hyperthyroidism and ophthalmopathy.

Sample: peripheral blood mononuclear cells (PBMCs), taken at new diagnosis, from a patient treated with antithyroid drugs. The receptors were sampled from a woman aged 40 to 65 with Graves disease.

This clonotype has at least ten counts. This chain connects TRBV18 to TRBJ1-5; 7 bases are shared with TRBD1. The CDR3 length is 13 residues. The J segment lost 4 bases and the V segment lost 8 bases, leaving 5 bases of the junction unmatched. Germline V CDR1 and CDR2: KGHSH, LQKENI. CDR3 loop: CASRDSLNQPQHF. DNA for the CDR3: TGTGCCAGCAGGGACAGTTTAAATCAGCCCCAGCATTTT.

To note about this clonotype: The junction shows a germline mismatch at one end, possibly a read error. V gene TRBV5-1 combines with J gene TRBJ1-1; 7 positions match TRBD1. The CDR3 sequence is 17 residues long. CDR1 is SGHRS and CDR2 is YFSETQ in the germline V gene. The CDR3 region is CASSRDPGGFSNTEAFF. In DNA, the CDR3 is TGTGCCAGCAGCAGAGACCCAGGGGGATTTTCGAACACTGAAGCTTTCTTT.

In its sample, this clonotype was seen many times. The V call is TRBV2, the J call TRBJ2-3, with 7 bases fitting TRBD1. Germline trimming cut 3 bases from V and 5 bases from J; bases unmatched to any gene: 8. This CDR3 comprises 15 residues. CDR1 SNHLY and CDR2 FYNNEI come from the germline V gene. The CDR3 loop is CASSEPGQKGDTQYF. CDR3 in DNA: TGTGCCAGCAGTGAGCCGGGACAGAAGGGAGATACGCAGTATTTT.

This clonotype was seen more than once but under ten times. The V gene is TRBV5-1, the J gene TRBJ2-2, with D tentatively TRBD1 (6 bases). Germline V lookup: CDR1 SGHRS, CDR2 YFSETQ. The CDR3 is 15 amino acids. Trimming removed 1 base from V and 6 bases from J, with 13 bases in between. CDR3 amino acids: CASSLRRTDSGELFF. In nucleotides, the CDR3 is TGCGCCAGCAGCTTGCGTCGGACAGATTCCGGGGAGCTGTTTTTT.

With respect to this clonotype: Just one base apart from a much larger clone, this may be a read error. DNA for the CDR3: TGCAGTGCTAGGGCAGGGACCATTTGGAACACCGGGGAGCTGTTTTTT. As protein: CSARAGTIWNTGELFF. The chain uses TRBV20-1 and TRBJ2-2; D might be TRBD1 or TRBD2, each matching 5 bases. The CDR3 is made up of 16 amino acids. Between the trimmed V and J ends, which lost 3 bases and 1 base, there was a span of 15 bases. Germline V gene lookup returns CDR1 DFQATT and CDR2 SNEGSKA (reference sequence).

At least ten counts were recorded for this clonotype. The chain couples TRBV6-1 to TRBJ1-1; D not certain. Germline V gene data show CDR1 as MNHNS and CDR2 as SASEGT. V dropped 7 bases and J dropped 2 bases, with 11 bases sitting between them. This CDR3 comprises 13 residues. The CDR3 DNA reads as TGTGCCAGCACGTCCACAACCAACACTGAAGCTTTCTTT. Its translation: CASTSTTNTEAFF.